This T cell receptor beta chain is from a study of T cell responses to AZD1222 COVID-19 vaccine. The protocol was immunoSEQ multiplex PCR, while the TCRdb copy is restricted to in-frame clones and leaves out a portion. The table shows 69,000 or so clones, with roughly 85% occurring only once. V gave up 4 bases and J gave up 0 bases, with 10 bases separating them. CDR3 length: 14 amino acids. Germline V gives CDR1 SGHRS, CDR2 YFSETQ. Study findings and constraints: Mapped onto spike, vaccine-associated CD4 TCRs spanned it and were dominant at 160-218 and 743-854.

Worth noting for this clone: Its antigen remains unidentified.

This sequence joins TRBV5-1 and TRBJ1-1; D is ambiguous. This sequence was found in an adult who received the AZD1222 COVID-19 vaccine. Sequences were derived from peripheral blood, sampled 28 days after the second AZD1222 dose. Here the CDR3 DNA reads TGCGCCAGCAGCGTAGCGGGATTGAACACTGAAGCTTTCTTT. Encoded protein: CASSVAGLNTEAFF.